Listed below are T cell receptor beta chains from one sample, sequenced in a study of blood T cell repertoires in COVID-19. Repertoires were generated with immunoSEQ multiplex PCR, while TCRdb's copy carries only in-frame clones and drops some. The data show roughly 330,000 clones, over 75% seen once. Input material: PBMCs or T cells enriched from blood (not recorded which). These receptors came from a woman in her 30s who had recovered from COVID-19. The CDR3 runs from the conserved cysteine through the conserved F or W. The order of the fields is J gene, V gene, CDR3 protein.

>TRBJ2-5|TRBV5-1
CASSLDRRETQYF
>TRBJ2-3|TRBV29-1
CSVDRGNTDTQYF
>TRBJ2-2|TRBV4-3
CASSHSPAGPGELFF
>TRBJ1-1|TRBV19
CASSSYRVDTEAFF
>TRBJ1-2|TRBV25-1
CASSGRQGIGGYTF
>TRBJ1-3|TRBV29-1
CSARQGQTSGNTIYF
>TRBJ1-5|TRBV19
CASSIPGSNQPQHF
>TRBJ2-1|TRBV5-1
CASSLGSEYNEQFF
>TRBJ2-3|TRBV7-7
CASSLSSSSTDTQYF
>TRBJ1-1|TRBV4-3
CASSQEIVARYTGAFF
>TRBJ2-6|TRBV28
CASSLSLAGRVYTSGANVLTF
>TRBJ2-3|TRBV7-9
CASSLSFALAGGYTDTQYF
>TRBJ2-2|TRBV19
CASSIFQGAVNTGELFF
>TRBJ1-1|TRBV7-9
CASSLLPNTEAFF
>TRBJ1-2|TRBV28
CASSYRDGYTF